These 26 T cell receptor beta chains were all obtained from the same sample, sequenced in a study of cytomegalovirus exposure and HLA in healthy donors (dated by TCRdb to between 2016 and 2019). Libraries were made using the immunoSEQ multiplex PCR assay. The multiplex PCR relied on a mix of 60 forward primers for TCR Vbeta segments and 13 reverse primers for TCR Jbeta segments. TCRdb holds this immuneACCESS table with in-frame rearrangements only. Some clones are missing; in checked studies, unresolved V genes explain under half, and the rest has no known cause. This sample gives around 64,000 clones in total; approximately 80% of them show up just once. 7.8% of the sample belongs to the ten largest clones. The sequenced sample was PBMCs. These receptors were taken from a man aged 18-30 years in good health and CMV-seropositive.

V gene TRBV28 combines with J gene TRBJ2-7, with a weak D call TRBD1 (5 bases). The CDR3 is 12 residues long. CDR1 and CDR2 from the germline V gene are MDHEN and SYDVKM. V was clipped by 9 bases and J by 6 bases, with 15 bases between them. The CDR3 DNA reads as TGTGCCAGTGGGGCCTGGCAACGCGAGCAGTACTTC. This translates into CASGAWQREQYF.

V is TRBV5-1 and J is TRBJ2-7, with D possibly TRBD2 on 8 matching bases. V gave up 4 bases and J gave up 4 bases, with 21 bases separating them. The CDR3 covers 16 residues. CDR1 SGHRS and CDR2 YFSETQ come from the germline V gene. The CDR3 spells CASSPPGRGLGYEQYF. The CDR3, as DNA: TGCGCCAGCAGCCCCCCCGGGAGGGGGCTTGGTTACGAGCAGTACTTC.

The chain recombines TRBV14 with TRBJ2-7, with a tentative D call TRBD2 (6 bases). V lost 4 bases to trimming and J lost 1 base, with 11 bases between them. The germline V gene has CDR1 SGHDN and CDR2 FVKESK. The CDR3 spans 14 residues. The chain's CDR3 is CASSLSGGSYEQYF. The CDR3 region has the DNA TGTGCCAGCAGCCTCTCCGGGGGATCCTACGAGCAGTACTTC.

The CDR3 sequence: CASSQDWRVGGYTF. CDR3 coding DNA: TGCGCCAGCAGCCAAGATTGGCGGGTCGGAGGCTACACCTTC. The V gene is TRBV4-1, the J gene TRBJ1-2; D remains ambiguous. Germline assignment: CDR1 MGHRA and CDR2 YSYEKL. Trimming took off 0 bases at V and 8 bases at J, with 13 bases between the two ends. The CDR3 runs to 14 residues.

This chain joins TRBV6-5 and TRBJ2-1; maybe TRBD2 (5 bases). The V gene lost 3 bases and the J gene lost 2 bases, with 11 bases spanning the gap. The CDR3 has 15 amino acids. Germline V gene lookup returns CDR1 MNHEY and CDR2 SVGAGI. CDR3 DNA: TGTGCCAGCAGTTATTCGGGGAACACCTACAATGAGCAGTTCTTC. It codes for CASSYSGNTYNEQFF.

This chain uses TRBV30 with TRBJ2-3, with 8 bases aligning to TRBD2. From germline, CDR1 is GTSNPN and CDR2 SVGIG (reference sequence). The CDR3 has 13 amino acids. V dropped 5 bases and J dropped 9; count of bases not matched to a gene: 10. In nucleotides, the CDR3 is TGTGCCTGGGACGGGGGGGCAGTCTACACGCAGTATTTT. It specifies CAWDGGAVYTQYF. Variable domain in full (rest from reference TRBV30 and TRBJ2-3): SQTIHQWPATLVQPVGSPLSLECTVEGTSNPNLYWYRQAAGRGLQLLFYSVGIGQISSEVPQNLSASRPQDRQFILSSKKLLLSDSGFYLCAWDGGAVYTQYFGPGTRLTVL.

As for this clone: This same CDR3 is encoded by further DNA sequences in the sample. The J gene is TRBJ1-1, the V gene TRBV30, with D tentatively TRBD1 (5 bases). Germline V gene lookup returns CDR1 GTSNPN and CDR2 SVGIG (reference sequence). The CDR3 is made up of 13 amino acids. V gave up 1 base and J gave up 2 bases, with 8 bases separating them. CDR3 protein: CAWSGQGNTEAFF. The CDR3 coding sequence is TGTGCCTGGAGTGGGCAGGGAAACACTGAAGCTTTCTTT.

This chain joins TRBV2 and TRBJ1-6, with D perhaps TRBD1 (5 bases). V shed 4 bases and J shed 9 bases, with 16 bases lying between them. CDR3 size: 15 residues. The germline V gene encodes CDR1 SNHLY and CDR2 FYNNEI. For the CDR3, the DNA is TGTGCCAGCAGTGTACGCAGGGAGGTGGTTTCACCCCTCCACTTT. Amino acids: CASSVRREVVSPLHF. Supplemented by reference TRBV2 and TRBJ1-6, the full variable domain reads EPEVTQTPSHQVTQMGQEVILRCVPISNHLYFYWYRQILGQKVEFLVSFYNNEISEKSEIFDDQFSVERPDGSNFTLKIRSTKLEDSAMYFCASSVRREVVSPLHFGNGTRLTVT.

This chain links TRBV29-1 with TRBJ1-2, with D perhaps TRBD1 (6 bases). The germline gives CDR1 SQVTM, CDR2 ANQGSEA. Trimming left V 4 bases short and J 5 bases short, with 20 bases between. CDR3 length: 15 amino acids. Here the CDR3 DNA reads TGCAGCGTTGCCTCGTGGGGGGGGCCCTCTTATGGCTACACCTTC. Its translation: CSVASWGGPSYGYTF. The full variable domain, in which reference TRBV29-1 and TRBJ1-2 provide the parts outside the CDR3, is SAVISQKPSRDICQRGTSLTIQCQVDSQVTMMFWYRQQPGQSLTLIATANQGSEATYESGFVIDKFPISRPNLTFSTLTVSNMSPEDSSIYLCSVASWGGPSYGYTFGSGTRLTVV.

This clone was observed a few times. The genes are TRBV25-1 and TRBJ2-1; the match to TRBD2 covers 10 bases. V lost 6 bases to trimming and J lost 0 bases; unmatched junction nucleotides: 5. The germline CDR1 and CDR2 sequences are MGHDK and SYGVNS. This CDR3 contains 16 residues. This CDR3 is CASRSGTSDSYNEQFF. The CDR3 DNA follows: TGTGCCAGCAGATCCGGGACTAGCGACTCCTACAATGAGCAGTTCTTC.

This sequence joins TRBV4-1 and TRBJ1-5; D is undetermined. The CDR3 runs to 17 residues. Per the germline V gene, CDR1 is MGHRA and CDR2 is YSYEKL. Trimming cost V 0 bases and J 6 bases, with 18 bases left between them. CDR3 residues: CASSQDSPGTASQPQHF. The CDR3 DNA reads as TGCGCCAGCAGCCAAGATTCCCCGGGAACGGCCTCTCAGCCCCAGCATTTT.

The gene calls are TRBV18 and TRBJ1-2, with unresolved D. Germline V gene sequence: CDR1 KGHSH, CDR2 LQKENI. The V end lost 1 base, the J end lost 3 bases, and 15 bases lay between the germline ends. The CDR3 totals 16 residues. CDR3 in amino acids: CASSPQAEGGDYGYTF. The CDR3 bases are TGTGCCAGCTCACCACAGGCCGAGGGAGGAGACTATGGCTACACCTTC.

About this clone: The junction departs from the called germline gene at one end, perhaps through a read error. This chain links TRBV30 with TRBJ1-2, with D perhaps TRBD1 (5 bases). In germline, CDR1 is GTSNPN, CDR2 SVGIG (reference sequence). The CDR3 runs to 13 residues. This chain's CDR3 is CAWGVRDSRGYTF. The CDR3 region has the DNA TGTGCCTGGGGTGTCAGGGACTCCAGAGGCTACACCTTC.

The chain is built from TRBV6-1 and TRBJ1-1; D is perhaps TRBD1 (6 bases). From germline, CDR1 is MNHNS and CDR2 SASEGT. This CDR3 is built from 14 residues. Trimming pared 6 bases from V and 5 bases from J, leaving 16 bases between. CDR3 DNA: TGTGCCAGCAGCCAACAAGCCCAGGGGACTGAAGCTTTCTTT. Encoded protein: CASSQQAQGTEAFF.

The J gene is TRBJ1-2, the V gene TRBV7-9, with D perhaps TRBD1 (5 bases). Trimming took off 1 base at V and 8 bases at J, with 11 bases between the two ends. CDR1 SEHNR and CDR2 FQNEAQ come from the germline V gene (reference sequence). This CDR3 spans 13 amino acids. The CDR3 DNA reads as TGTGCCAGCAGCTTAGAGGCAGGGCGAGGCTACACCTTC. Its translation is CASSLEAGRGYTF.

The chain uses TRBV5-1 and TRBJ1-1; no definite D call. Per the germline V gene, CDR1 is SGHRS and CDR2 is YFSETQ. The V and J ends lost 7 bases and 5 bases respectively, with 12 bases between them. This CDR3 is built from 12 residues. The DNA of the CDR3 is TGCGCCAGCCGGGCGGAGGGTACTGAAGCTTTCTTT. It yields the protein CASRAEGTEAFF. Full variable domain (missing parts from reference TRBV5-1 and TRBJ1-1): KAGVTQTPRYLIKTRGQQVTLSCSPISGHRSVSWYQQTPGQGLQFLFEYFSETQRNKGNFPGRFSGRQFSNSRSEMNVSTLELGDSALYLCASRAEGTEAFFGQGTRLTVV.

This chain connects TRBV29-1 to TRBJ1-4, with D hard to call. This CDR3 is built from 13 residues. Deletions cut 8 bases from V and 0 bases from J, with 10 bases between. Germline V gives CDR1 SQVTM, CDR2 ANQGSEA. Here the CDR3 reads CSRFPATNEKLFF. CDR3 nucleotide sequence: TGCAGCAGATTTCCGGCAACTAATGAAAAACTGTTTTTT.

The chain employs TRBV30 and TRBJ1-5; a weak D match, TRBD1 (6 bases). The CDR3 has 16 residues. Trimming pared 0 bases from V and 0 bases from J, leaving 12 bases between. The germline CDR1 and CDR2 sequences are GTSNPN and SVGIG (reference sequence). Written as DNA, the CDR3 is TGTGCCTGGAGTGTCAGGGGCGCTGATAGCAATCAGCCCCAGCATTTT. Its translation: CAWSVRGADSNQPQHF.

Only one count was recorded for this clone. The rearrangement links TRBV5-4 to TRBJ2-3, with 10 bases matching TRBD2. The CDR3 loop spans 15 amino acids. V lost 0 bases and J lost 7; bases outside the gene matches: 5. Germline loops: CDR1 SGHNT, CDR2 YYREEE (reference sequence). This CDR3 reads CASSLVLAGGYTQYF. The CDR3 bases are TGTGCCAGCAGCTTGGTCTTAGCGGGAGGATATACGCAGTATTTT.

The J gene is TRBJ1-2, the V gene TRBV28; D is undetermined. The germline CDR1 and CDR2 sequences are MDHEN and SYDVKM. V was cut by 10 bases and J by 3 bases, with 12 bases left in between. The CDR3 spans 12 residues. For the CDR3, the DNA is TGTGCCATCGAAAGAGGTGACTATGGCTACACCTTC. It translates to CAIERGDYGYTF.

The CDR3 DNA is TGTGCCAGCAGCCCTCGGGACAGGTTAGACGAAAAACTGTTTTTT. Translating it yields CASSPRDRLDEKLFF. This chain connects TRBV9 to TRBJ1-4; 8 bases are shared with TRBD1. The CDR3 extends over 15 amino acids. CDR1 and CDR2 from the germline V gene are SGDLS and YYNGEE. Trimming removed 4 bases from V and 8 bases from J; junction bases left unmatched: 10. Full variable domain (outside the CDR3, taken from reference TRBV9 and TRBJ1-4): DSGVTQTPKHLITATGQRVTLRCSPRSGDLSVYWYQQSLDQGLQFLIQYYNGEERAKGNILERFSAQQFPDLHSELNLSSLELGDSALYFCASSPRDRLDEKLFFGSGTQLSVL.

CDR3 in DNA: TGTGCCAGCATCCGTAGCGGGAGCCTCTCCTACAATGAGCAGTTCTTC. Translated: CASIRSGSLSYNEQFF. V gene TRBV2 combines with J gene TRBJ2-1, with 9 bases fitting TRBD2. CDR3 length: 16 residues. The germline V gene has CDR1 SNHLY and CDR2 FYNNEI. The ends lost 7 bases at V and 0 bases at J; junction bases unmatched: 7.

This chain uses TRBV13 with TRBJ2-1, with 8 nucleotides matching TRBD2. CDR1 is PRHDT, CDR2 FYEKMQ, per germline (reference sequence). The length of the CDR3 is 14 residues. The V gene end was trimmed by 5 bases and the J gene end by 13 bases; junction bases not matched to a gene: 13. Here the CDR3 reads CASSTTSAVPIQFF. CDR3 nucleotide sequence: TGTGCCAGCAGCACGACTAGCGCTGTACCCATTCAGTTCTTC.

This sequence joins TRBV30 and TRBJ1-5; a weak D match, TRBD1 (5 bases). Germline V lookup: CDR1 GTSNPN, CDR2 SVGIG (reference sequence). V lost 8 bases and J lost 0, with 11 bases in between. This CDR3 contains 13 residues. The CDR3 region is CAGGVDSNQPQHF. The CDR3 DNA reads TGTGCCGGGGGGGTTGATAGCAATCAGCCCCAGCATTTT.

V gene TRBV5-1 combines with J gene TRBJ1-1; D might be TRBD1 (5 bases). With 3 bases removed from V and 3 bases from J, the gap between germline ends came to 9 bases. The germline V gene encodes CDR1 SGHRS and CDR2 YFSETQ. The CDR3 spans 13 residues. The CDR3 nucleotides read TGCGCCAGCAGCTGGGGCAGGGACACTGAAGCTTTCTTT. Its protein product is CASSWGRDTEAFF.

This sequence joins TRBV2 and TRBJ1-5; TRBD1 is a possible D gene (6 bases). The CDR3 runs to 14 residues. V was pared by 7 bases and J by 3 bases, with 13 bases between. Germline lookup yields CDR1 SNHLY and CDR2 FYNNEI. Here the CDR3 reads CASTRDTVNQPQHF. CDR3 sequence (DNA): TGTGCCAGCACCCGGGACACCGTCAATCAGCCCCAGCATTTT. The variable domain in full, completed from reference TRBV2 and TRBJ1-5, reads EPEVTQTPSHQVTQMGQEVILRCVPISNHLYFYWYRQILGQKVEFLVSFYNNEISEKSEIFDDQFSVERPDGSNFTLKIRSTKLEDSAMYFCASTRDTVNQPQHFGDGTRLSIL.